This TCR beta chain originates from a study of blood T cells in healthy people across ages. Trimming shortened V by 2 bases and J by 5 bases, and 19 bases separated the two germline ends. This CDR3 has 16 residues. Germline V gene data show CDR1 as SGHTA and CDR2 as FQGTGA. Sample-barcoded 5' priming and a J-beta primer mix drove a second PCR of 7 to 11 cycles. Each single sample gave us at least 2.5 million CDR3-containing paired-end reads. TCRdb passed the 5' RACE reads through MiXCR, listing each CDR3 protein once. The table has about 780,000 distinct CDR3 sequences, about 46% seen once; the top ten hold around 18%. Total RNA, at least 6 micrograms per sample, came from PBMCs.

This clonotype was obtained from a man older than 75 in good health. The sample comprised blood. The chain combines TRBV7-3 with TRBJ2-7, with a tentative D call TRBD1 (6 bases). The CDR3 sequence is CASSLFGTSTADEQYF. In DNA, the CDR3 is TGTGCCAGCAGCTTATTTGGGACATCGACGGCGGACGAGCAGTACTTC.